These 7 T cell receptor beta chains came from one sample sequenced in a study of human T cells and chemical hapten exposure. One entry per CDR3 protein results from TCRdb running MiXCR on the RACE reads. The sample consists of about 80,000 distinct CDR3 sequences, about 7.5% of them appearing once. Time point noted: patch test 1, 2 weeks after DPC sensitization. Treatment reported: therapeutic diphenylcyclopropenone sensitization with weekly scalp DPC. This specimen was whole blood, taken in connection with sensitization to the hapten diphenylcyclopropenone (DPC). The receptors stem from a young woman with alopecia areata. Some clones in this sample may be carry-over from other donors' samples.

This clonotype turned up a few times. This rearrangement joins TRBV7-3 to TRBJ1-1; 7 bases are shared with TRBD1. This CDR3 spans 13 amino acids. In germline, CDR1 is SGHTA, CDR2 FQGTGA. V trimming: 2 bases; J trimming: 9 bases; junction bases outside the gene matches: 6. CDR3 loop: CASSLSKGAKAFF. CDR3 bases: TGTGCCAGCAGCTTATCGAAGGGGGCCAAAGCTTTCTTT.

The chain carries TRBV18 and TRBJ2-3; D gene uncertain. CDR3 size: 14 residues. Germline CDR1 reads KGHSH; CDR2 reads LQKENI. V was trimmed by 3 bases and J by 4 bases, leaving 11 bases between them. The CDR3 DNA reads TGTGCCAGCTCACCGGGGATAGGCCCAGATACGCAGTATTTT. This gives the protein CASSPGIGPDTQYF.

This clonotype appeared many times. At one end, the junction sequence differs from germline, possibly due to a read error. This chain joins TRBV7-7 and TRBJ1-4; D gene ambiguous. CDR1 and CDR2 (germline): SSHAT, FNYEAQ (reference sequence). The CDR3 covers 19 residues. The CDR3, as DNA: TGTGCTAGCAGCTTTTGTCAGGCCCAAGGGCGGGCAACTAATGAAAAACTGTTTTTT. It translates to CASSFCQAQGRATNEKLFF.

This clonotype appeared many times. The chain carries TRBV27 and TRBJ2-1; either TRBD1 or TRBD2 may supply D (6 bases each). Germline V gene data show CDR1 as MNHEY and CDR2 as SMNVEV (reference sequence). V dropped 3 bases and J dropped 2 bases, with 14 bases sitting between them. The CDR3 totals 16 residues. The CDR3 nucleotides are TGTGCCAGCAGTTTCCGGGGGACACCGACCTACAATGAGCAGTTCTTC. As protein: CASSFRGTPTYNEQFF.

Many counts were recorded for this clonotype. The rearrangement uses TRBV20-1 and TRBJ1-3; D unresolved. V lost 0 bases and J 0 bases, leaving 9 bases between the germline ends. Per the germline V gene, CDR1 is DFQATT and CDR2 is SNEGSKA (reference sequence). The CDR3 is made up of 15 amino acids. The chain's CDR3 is CSAREFGDSGNTIYF. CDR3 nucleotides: TGCAGTGCTAGAGAGTTCGGAGACTCTGGAAACACCATATATTTT.

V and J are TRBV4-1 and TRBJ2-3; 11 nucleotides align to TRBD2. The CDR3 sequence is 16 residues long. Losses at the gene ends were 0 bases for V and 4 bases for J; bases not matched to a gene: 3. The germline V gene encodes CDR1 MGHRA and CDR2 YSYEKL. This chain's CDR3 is CASSQDGSGGADTQYF. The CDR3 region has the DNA TGCGCCAGCAGCCAAGATGGTAGCGGGGGGGCAGATACGCAGTATTTT.

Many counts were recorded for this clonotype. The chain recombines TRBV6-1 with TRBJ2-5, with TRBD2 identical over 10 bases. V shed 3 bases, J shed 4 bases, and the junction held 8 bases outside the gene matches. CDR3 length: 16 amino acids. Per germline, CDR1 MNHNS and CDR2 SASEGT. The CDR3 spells CASSEFGLAGAETQYF. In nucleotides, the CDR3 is TGTGCCAGCAGTGAGTTCGGGCTAGCGGGGGCAGAGACCCAGTACTTC.